This TCR beta chain was recorded in a study of cytomegalovirus exposure and HLA in healthy donors. About this clone itself: The antigen is undetermined.

Vbeta (60) and Jbeta (13) primers were used in the PCR. Repertoires were generated with immunoSEQ multiplex PCR, while TCRdb's copy carries only in-frame clones and drops some. The profile shows fewer than 150,000 clones, approximately 79% of them singletons. Whole-study findings and limits: The authors later found most CMV-associated TCR beta chains appeared HLA-restricted. Only CMV serostatus was available as immune exposure information.

The origin of this receptor is a man in his forties or fifties in good health and CMV-seropositive. Sequencing was performed on PBMCs.

DNA for the CDR3: TGTGCCAGCAGTTACTCTACCTGGACAAAGAACTATGGCTACACCTTC. It encodes CASSYSTWTKNYGYTF. V is TRBV6-5 and J is TRBJ1-2; the D gene is possibly TRBD1 (5 bases). The germline V and J ends were trimmed by 0 bases and 2 bases, with 13 bases remaining between them. The germline V gene encodes CDR1 MNHEY and CDR2 SVGAGI. The CDR3 totals 16 residues.